This entry describes one T cell receptor (beta chain). Its cognate antigen is unknown. This specimen comes from a study of vaccination effects on CD4 cells after COVID-19. The wider study: Post-vaccine specimens were collected at a median of 72 days following the second dose. Peptides at roughly 10 ug/ml and IL-2 at roughly 9.3 IU/ml were added to 1.5 million to 2.5 million PBMC per well. Study-level findings and limits: Missing from the study were early post-infection timepoints, and its convalescent patients were few.

Scientists isolated CD4+ T cells after a roughly ten-day culture period ended. BNT162b2 vaccine or mRNA-1273 vaccine was given to participants in two doses. Vaccinated participants had no history of SARS-CoV-2 infection and tested negative for nucleocapsid antibodies. Profiling relied on immunoSEQ multiplex PCR, and the TCRdb table lists in-frame clones only, not all of them. The repertoire holds fewer than 75,000 clones, with roughly 80% as singletons. The CDR3 has 15 amino acids. CDR1 and CDR2 (germline): MNHEY, SVGAGI. V dropped 10 bases and J dropped 3; count of bases not matched to a gene: 9. The TCR was taken from a human donor who received a COVID-19 vaccine. The sample was CD4+ T cells from PBMCs cultured without peptide, taken after COVID-19 vaccination. The chain carries TRBV6-5 and TRBJ2-2; TRBD2 aligns across 9 bases. The CDR3 sequence: CATAGGQGDTGELFF. CDR3 nucleotide sequence: TGTGCCACAGCGGGGGGTCAGGGGGACACCGGGGAGCTGTTTTTT.